This T cell receptor (beta chain) comes out of a study of T cell changes during pregnancy in multiple sclerosis. CDR1 SGHTA and CDR2 FQGNSA come from the germline V gene. The ends were cut back, 11 bases at V and 0 bases at J, with 11 bases in the middle. This CDR3 is 14 amino acids long. Produced via immunoSEQ multiplex PCR; TCRdb's table is partial and in-frame only. The sample holds about 65,000 clones, 85% to 95% seen once. The sample in question was CD8+ T cells from peripheral blood mononuclear cells, obtained in the third trimester of pregnancy. The chain couples TRBV7-2 to TRBJ1-6; D unclear. The TCR comes from a female donor in good health, enrolled as a control in a pregnancy study. The CDR3 loop is CAAQESSYNSPLHF. In DNA, the CDR3 is TGTGCCGCGCAAGAGAGCTCCTATAATTCACCCCTCCACTTT. Looking up the rest from reference TRBV7-2 and TRBJ1-6 gives the full variable domain: GAGVSQSPSNKVTEKGKDVELRCDPISGHTALYWYRQSLGQGLEFLIYFQGNSAPDKSGLPSDRFSAERTGGSVSTLTIQRTQQEDSAVYLCAAQESSYNSPLHFGNGTRLTVT.